These 8 T cell receptor beta chains were all obtained from the same sample, sequenced in a study of control samples from healthy donors and cancer patients. The repertoire was sequenced with immunoSEQ multiplex PCR; TCRdb's copy has only in-frame clones and lacks some. The sample contains more than 70,000 clones, about 89% of which appear only once. Sample: blood. Receptors were obtained from a woman aged 25-40 years in good health.

V and J are TRBV2 and TRBJ1-2, with TRBD1 as a possible D gene (6 bases). The length of the CDR3 is 13 residues. Trimming removed 2 bases at V and 4 bases at J, with 8 bases between. CDR1 and CDR2 from the germline V gene are SNHLY and FYNNEI. CDR3 in amino acids: CASSEHRAYGYTF. CDR3 DNA: TGTGCCAGCAGTGAACACAGGGCCTATGGCTACACCTTC.

This chain uses TRBV9 with TRBJ1-4; the match to TRBD1 covers 7 bases. V was pared by 0 bases and J by 4 bases, with 9 bases of the junction left unmatched. The germline gives CDR1 SGDLS, CDR2 YYNGEE. This CDR3 has 17 residues. CDR3 in amino acids: CASSVDGTATFNEKLFF. The DNA for the CDR3 is TGTGCCAGCAGCGTAGACGGGACAGCCACATTTAATGAAAAACTGTTTTTT.

The chain employs TRBV10-3 and TRBJ1-2; D gene uncertain. Germline V gene data show CDR1 as ENHRY and CDR2 as SYGVKD. The CDR3 is made up of 11 amino acids. Trimming left V 4 bases short and J 5 bases short, with 5 bases between. CDR3 DNA: TGTGCCATCAGTGGGGGTTATGGCTACACCTTC. Residues: CAISGGYGYTF.

This sequence joins TRBV12-5 and TRBJ2-1, with D possibly matching TRBD2 (5 bases). The CDR3 spans 14 residues. Per the germline V gene, CDR1 is LGHNT and CDR2 is FRNRAP. V was trimmed by 3 bases and J by 2 bases, leaving 8 bases between them. The CDR3 DNA is TGTGCTAGTGGTTTTGAGCGGACCTACAATGAGCAGTTCTTC. Translating gives CASGFERTYNEQFF.

The CDR3, as DNA: TGTGCCAGCAGTATCCCCGGACTGGGTGAAGCTTTCTTT. Amino acid sequence: CASSIPGLGEAFF. The chain combines TRBV7-3 with TRBJ1-1; D remains ambiguous. Germline CDR1 reads SGHTA; CDR2 reads FQGTGA. The length of the CDR3 is 13 residues. Trimming left V 6 bases short and J 7 bases short, with 15 bases between.

The chain is built from TRBV11-2 and TRBJ1-2; D uncertain. V lost 2 bases to trimming and J lost 4 bases, with 11 bases between them. CDR1 SGHAT and CDR2 FQNNGV come from the germline V gene. The CDR3 has 14 residues. The DNA of the CDR3 is TGTGCCAGCAGCTTAAACAGAGACTTCTATGGCTACACCTTC. Residues: CASSLNRDFYGYTF.

CDR3 in amino acids: CASTSDRAGVKNSNQPQHF. The DNA of the CDR3 is TGTGCCAGCACCTCTGATCGGGCAGGGGTCAAAAATAGCAATCAGCCCCAGCATTTT. The J gene is TRBJ1-5, the V gene TRBV5-4; a possible D gene is TRBD1 (6 bases). The CDR3 consists of 19 residues. V lost 6 bases and J 0 bases, leaving 25 bases between the germline ends. From germline, CDR1 is SGHNT and CDR2 YYREEE (reference sequence). Together with reference TRBV5-4 and TRBJ1-5, the CDR3 gives the full variable domain: ETGVTQSPTHLIKTRGQQVTLRCSSQSGHNTVSWYQQALGQGPQFIFQYYREEENGRGNFPPRFSGLQFPNYSSELNVNALELDDSALYLCASTSDRAGVKNSNQPQHFGDGTRLSIL.

In the case of this clone: Other DNA sequences from this sample encode an identical CDR3 as well. The chain uses TRBV7-9 and TRBJ1-6, with 9 positions matching TRBD1. V lost 3 bases and J lost 3; bases outside the gene matches: 3. The germline V gene has CDR1 SEHNR and CDR2 FQNEAQ (reference sequence). This CDR3 comprises 16 residues. The CDR3 coding sequence is TGTGCCAGCAGCTTGGGACAGGGTTTCTATAATTCACCCCTCCACTTT. Translating it yields CASSLGQGFYNSPLHF.